This T cell receptor (beta chain) derives from a study of blood T cell repertoires in COVID-19. Study-level information: Donors in the United States, Italy and Spain gave samples during acute or convalescent COVID-19.

As handled by the study authors: Researchers report that nucleated cell counts were estimated from reference gene primer amplification. Measured with immunoSEQ multiplex PCR; TCRdb has only the in-frame clones, and not every one. The V and J calls and clone size come from that table; D and trimming were worked out from the DNA. The table shows about 150,000 clones, with around four fifths occurring only once. J was trimmed by 3 bases and V by 1 base; bases with no gene match: 15. From germline, CDR1 is MGHRA and CDR2 YSYEKL. This CDR3 spans 19 amino acids. In Seattle, patients joined the study during active infection and were tracked longitudinally.

Sequencing input: peripheral blood. The chain carries TRBV4-1 and TRBJ2-7; 10 bases align to TRBD2. This clonotype was sampled from an elderly woman with COVID-19, enrolled during active disease. The CDR3 is CASSQALAGRSPQRYEQYF. For the CDR3, the DNA is TGCGCCAGCAGCCAAGCACTAGCGGGGCGGTCCCCTCAACGCTACGAGCAGTACTTC.